This T cell receptor (beta chain) was retrieved from a study of blood T cell repertoires in COVID-19 (dated by TCRdb to about 2020). Study-level background: Samples covering the acute and convalescent phases of COVID-19 were provided by collaborators in the United States, Italy and Spain. Samples were obtained from the ongoing ImmuneRACE study (first 160 participants) and from about 1,300 subjects provided by 6 global collaborators. The repertoires were released in a freely available public database meant as a resource for research on the immune response to SARS-CoV-2. The material from the prospective study consisted of cDNA or gDNA derived from T cells, B-cell-depleted T cells, or PBMCs. Subjects who had been exposed to COVID-19, were actively infected with it, or had recovered from it provided the deeply sampled blood TCRbeta repertoires that made up the dataset. A de-identified subject ID, COVID-19 status, age in years and sex were almost always included in the sample metadata. Where available, HLA class I and class II types were obtained from metadata supplied by the sample provider rather than from assay-based typing. Overall study results and their limits: Clinical and demographic metadata were provided uncurated, with the amount varying by source and participant.

V and J are trimmed by 5 bases and 4 bases, and the gene matches miss 8 bases of the junction. Spanning cysteine to phenylalanine, the CDR3 consists of 16 amino acids. Kept here is only the CDR3 DNA, which spans 48 bases and is read in frame from base 1. CDR1 and CDR2 were assigned from the germline V gene (reference sequence) as SGHAT and FQDESV. In the prospective study, participants were about 18 to 95 years old, resided in about two dozen geographic areas of the United States, and were enrolled through a virtual design. In the prospective study, cohorts were assigned on the basis of participant-reported clinical history obtained from a screening survey and a study questionnaire. For ImmuneRACE Cohort 3, a participant was defined as recovered based on two consecutive negative NP/OP PCR tests, clearance by a healthcare professional, or resolution of symptoms. Mobile phlebotomists in the prospective study collected whole blood, serum and a nasopharyngeal or oropharyngeal swab from every participant. Additional blood draws and questionnaires over a 2-month period could optionally be provided by prospective study participants. Before DNA extraction, prospective study blood samples were shipped either frozen or at room temperature.

TCRbeta CDR3 regions were amplified from genomic DNA using the immunoSEQ Assay, a bias-controlled multiplex PCR. The authors' pipeline ran thus. Within the assay, amplification of reference gene primers was used to estimate how many nucleated cells each sample contained. To quantify the absolute abundance of each unique TCRbeta CDR3 rearrangement, sequence reads were collapsed and filtered. For each sample, productive Simpson clonality was calculated by taking the square root of Simpson's diversity index across productive rearrangements. Sourced from immuneACCESS, this table was stored by TCRdb with only in-frame sequences that have V and J called. A share of the clones is absent; for the studies checked, an unresolved V gene accounts for under half, and the remainder has no known explanation. The V and J calls and the clone size are those of that table, but D and trimming were determined from the DNA. The sample table lists fewer than 600,000 clones, approximately 90% of them with a count of one. 1.5% to 2% of the sample rests with the top ten.

The table lists this clone with a count of one. Its target antigen remains unknown. No quality values exist for individual bases; no much larger clone is one base distant. This receptor chain uses TRBV11-1 and TRBJ2-7; the junction holds 13 bases that match TRBD2. Sequenced sample: PBMCs or T cells enriched from blood (not recorded which). The source is a woman aged 40 to 55 who had recovered from COVID-19. The CDR3 region has the sequence CASSGGLAGEGYEQYF. The nucleotide sequence is given as TGTGCCAGCAGCGGCGGACTAGCGGGAGAGGGGTACGAGCAGTACTTC.